The 5 T cell receptor beta chains below all came from one sample that was sequenced in a study of OX40 agonist ivuxolimab in advanced cancers. Libraries were prepared by immunoSEQ multiplex PCR; TCRdb keeps only in-frame clonotypes and omits some of them. The sample has over 65,000 clones, roughly 91% seen once. Sequences were derived from CD4+ or CD8+ T cells sorted from blood, sampled in a trial of the OX40 agonist ivuxolimab. Receptors originate from an adult with an advanced solid tumor such as melanoma, head and neck, liver or kidney cancer.

The rearrangement links TRBV29-1 to TRBJ2-3, with D unresolved. V lost 4 bases and J 4 bases, leaving 9 bases between the germline ends. Germline-derived CDR1 and CDR2 are SQVTM and ANQGSEA. The CDR3 length is 12 residues. The CDR3 DNA reads TGCAGCGTTGTCGAGCCCGCAGATACGCAGTATTTT. Translated: CSVVEPADTQYF.

This clone was seen a single time. An end of the junction does not agree with germline; a read error may underlie this. The chain links TRBV6-6 to TRBJ2-7, with a tentative D call TRBD2 (6 bases). The CDR3 covers 14 residues. Germline CDR1 MNHNY, CDR2 SVGAGI (reference sequence). The CDR3, as DNA: TGTGCCAGCAGGTACTCCGGGGGCTCCTACGAGCAGTACTTC. Amino acid sequence: CASRYSGGSYEQYF.

The chain carries TRBV5-1 and TRBJ2-5; D possibly corresponds to TRBD1 (7 bases). This CDR3 is built from 14 residues. Trimming removed 3 bases from V and 4 bases from J, with 13 bases in between. Germline V lookup: CDR1 SGHRS, CDR2 YFSETQ. The CDR3 DNA follows: TGCGCCAGCAGCTCCCCCCAGGGGGGAGAGACCCAGTACTTC. Its protein product is CASSSPQGGETQYF. Supplemented by reference TRBV5-1 and TRBJ2-5, the full variable domain reads KAGVTQTPRYLIKTRGQQVTLSCSPISGHRSVSWYQQTPGQGLQFLFEYFSETQRNKGNFPGRFSGRQFSNSRSEMNVSTLELGDSALYLCASSSPQGGETQYFGPGTRLLVL.

This clone was counted only a few times. This chain uses TRBV12-2 with TRBJ2-7. TRBV12-2 is noted as a pseudogene. This CDR3 is built from 11 residues. The CDR3 sequence is CASREGRGEYF. The CDR3 DNA follows: TGTGCAAGTCGCGAAGGAAGAGGGGAATACTTC.

The chain is built from TRBV5-4 and TRBJ2-5; possibly TRBD2 for D (6 bases). Trimming cost V 4 bases and J 5 bases, with 12 bases left between them. Germline V gene lookup returns CDR1 SGHNT and CDR2 YYREEE (reference sequence). The CDR3 sequence is 13 residues long. CDR3 amino acids: CASSMYSGETQYF. The CDR3 DNA is TGTGCCAGCAGCATGTACAGCGGGGAGACCCAGTACTTC.